The 30 T cell receptor beta chains below were found in one sample sequenced in a study of T-cell reconstitution after alpha-beta-depleted transplantation in children. Unique molecular identifiers were used to barcode this TCRbeta library. Via MiXCR, TCRdb re-called the PCR reads, giving one row per CDR3 protein. In the table there are nearly 550,000 distinct CDR3 sequences, approximately 20% of which are singletons. The sample here was PBMCs from the stem cell graft donor, taken from the stem cell graft. The receptors come from a human donor who donated a stem cell graft to a child with acute lymphoblastic leukemia.

In its sample, this clonotype was seen a few times. The chain joins TRBV6-2 or TRBV6-3 to TRBJ2-2, with TRBD1 identical over 8 bases. Germline lookup yields CDR1 MNHEY and CDR2 SVGEGT. V gave up 6 bases and J gave up 6 bases; unmatched junction bases: 3. The CDR3 has 13 amino acids. The CDR3 is CASSPRGPGELFF. The CDR3 nucleotides read TGTGCCAGCAGCCCCAGGGGGCCCGGGGAGCTGTTTTTT.

This clonotype was found a few times. This sequence joins TRBV3-1 and TRBJ1-1, with D possibly TRBD1 on 6 matching bases. The germline V and J ends were trimmed by 0 bases and 0 bases, with 17 bases remaining between them. This CDR3 has 18 amino acids. From germline, CDR1 is LGHDT and CDR2 YNNKEL (reference sequence). CDR3 in amino acids: CASSQDYRGGRLNTEAFF. CDR3 DNA: TGTGCCAGCAGCCAAGATTATAGGGGGGGGCGGCTGAACACTGAAGCTTTCTTT.

CDR3 residues: CASSVSPLAGETQYF. CDR3 DNA sequence: TGTGCCAGCAGCGTATCCCCCCTAGCGGGCGAGACCCAGTACTTC. The rearrangement joins TRBV9 to TRBJ2-5; the match to TRBD2 covers 8 bases. The V segment lost 1 base and the J segment 5 bases; nucleotides outside the gene matches: 7. CDR3 size: 15 residues. CDR1 and CDR2 (germline): SGDLS, YYNGEE. Filled out from reference TRBV9 and TRBJ2-5, the complete variable domain reads DSGVTQTPKHLITATGQRVTLRCSPRSGDLSVYWYQQSLDQGLQFLIQYYNGEERAKGNILERFSAQQFPDLHSELNLSSLELGDSALYFCASSVSPLAGETQYFGPGTRLLVL.

V is TRBV5-1 and J is TRBJ1-4, with a tentative D call TRBD1 (5 bases). Trimming took off 2 bases at V and 4 bases at J, with 9 bases between the two ends. Germline V lookup: CDR1 SGHRS, CDR2 YFSETQ. The CDR3 covers 14 residues. CDR3 nucleotides: TGCGCCAGCAGCTTCTGGGGCCGTAATGAAAAACTGTTTTTT. Translation: CASSFWGRNEKLFF.

The chain recombines TRBV19 with TRBJ2-1; 8 bases are a match to TRBD2. The V gene's germline CDR1 is LNHDA and CDR2 SQIVND (reference sequence). V lost 1 base, J lost 2 bases, and 1 base stayed unmatched. This CDR3 region has 15 residues. CDR3 loop: CASSIGREAYNEQFF. The CDR3 DNA reads as TGTGCCAGTAGTATAGGGCGGGAGGCCTACAATGAGCAGTTCTTC.

This clonotype was seen a few times. V is TRBV11-2 and J is TRBJ2-2, with a weak D call TRBD2 (6 bases). This CDR3 is 19 amino acids long. The germline CDR1 and CDR2 sequences are SGHAT and FQNNGV. Trimming cost V 5 bases and J 0 bases, with 22 bases left between them. The CDR3 DNA is TGTGCCAGCAGCCGAACCGGGACTCTCAATAACCCGAACACCGGGGAGCTGTTTTTT. Encoded protein: CASSRTGTLNNPNTGELFF. The full variable domain, in which reference TRBV11-2 and TRBJ2-2 provide the parts outside the CDR3, is EAGVAQSPRYKIIEKRQSVAFWCNPISGHATLYWYQQILGQGPKLLIQFQNNGVVDDSQLPKDRFSAERLKGVDSTLKIQPAKLEDSAVYLCASSRTGTLNNPNTGELFFGEGSRLTVL.

The chain has TRBV25-1 and TRBJ1-2; TRBD1 might be the D (5 bases). Deletions cut 2 bases from V and 6 bases from J, with 13 bases between. Germline loops: CDR1 MGHDK, CDR2 SYGVNS. This CDR3 has 14 amino acids. The CDR3 here is CASSEPQGRHGYTF. In DNA form, the CDR3 reads TGTGCCAGCAGTGAACCGCAGGGAAGGCATGGCTACACCTTC.

This clonotype has only a few counts. V usage is TRBV12-3 or TRBV12-4 and J usage is TRBJ2-7, with 13 bases identical to TRBD2. CDR3 length: 16 amino acids. With 5 bases clipped from V and 2 bases from J, the junction kept 6 bases outside the gene matches. Here the CDR3 reads CASSTRLAGGPYEQYF. CDR3 coding DNA: TGTGCCAGCAGTACACGACTAGCGGGAGGACCCTACGAGCAGTACTTC.

Concerning this clonotype: A much larger clone lies a single base off, so this may be a read error. CDR3 nucleotides: TGTGCCTGCAGTCTCGGACCGGGACAAGAGACCCAGTACTTC. Translated, it gives CACSLGPGQETQYF. The rearrangement uses TRBV3-1 and TRBJ2-5, with a weak D call TRBD2 (5 bases). The CDR3 sequence is 14 residues long. Looked up from germline, CDR1 is LGHDT and CDR2 is YNNKEL (reference sequence).

This clonotype was detected a few times. V is TRBV20-1 and J is TRBJ2-6; weak D call: TRBD2 (6 bases). V lost 3 bases, J lost 0 bases, and 9 bases lay in between. CDR3 length: 15 amino acids. Germline V gene sequence: CDR1 DFQATT, CDR2 SNEGSKA (reference sequence). This CDR3 is CSASGGSSGANVLTF. The CDR3 DNA reads as TGCAGTGCTAGTGGGGGGAGCTCTGGGGCCAACGTCCTGACTTTC.

This clonotype came up a few times. The gene calls are TRBV12-3 or TRBV12-4 and TRBJ2-4, with D possibly matching TRBD1 (5 bases). There are 14 residues in the CDR3. V gave up 5 bases and J gave up 4 bases, with 12 bases separating them. CDR3 residues: CASSPDSVKNIQYF. The CDR3 DNA is TGTGCCAGCAGTCCCGACAGCGTTAAAAACATTCAGTACTTC.

The J gene is TRBJ1-1, the V gene TRBV20-1; D gene ambiguous. Germline CDR1 DFQATT, CDR2 SNEGSKA (reference sequence). CDR3 length: 13 residues. Trimming shortened V by 0 bases and J by 0 bases, and 5 bases separated the two germline ends. In nucleotides, the CDR3 is TGCAGTGCTAGAGACACGATGAACACTGAAGCTTTCTTT. Translation: CSARDTMNTEAFF.

The chain carries TRBV20-1 and TRBJ1-2; D is unresolved. Trimming removed 1 base at V and 5 bases at J, with 8 bases between. CDR3 length: 12 residues. Germline V gene lookup returns CDR1 DFQATT and CDR2 SNEGSKA (reference sequence). The CDR3 bases are TGCAGTGCTAGAGCGACGGGGTATGGCTACACCTTC. This sequence encodes CSARATGYGYTF.

This chain uses TRBV4-1 with TRBJ1-2; D ambiguous. The CDR3 is 14 amino acids. The germline CDR1 and CDR2 sequences are MGHRA and YSYEKL. Trimming left V 1 base short and J 2 bases short, with 8 bases between. The CDR3 nucleotides are TGCGCCAGCAGCCAAGTAGGGATAAACTATGGCTACACCTTC. Translated, it gives CASSQVGINYGYTF.

V is TRBV4-2 and J is TRBJ2-7; TRBD1 matches at 9 bases. Germline V gene data show CDR1 as LGHNA and CDR2 as YNFKEQ. The CDR3 consists of 14 residues. The junction had 7 bases not matched to a gene; V was cut back by 4 bases and J by 6 bases. Here the CDR3 reads CASSPPGQGGEQYF. Written as DNA, the CDR3 is TGTGCCAGCAGCCCGCCGGGACAGGGCGGCGAGCAGTACTTC.

This clonotype was recorded a few times. This rearrangement joins TRBV5-1 to TRBJ1-1; no clear D gene. CDR3 length: 17 amino acids. Trimming removed 4 bases from V and 2 bases from J, with 21 bases in between. CDR1 SGHRS and CDR2 YFSETQ come from the germline V gene. The CDR3: CASSPRSEGQLNTEAFF. The DNA for the CDR3 is TGCGCCAGCAGCCCCCGATCAGAAGGTCAGCTCAACACTGAAGCTTTCTTT.

The chain is built from TRBV11-1 and TRBJ2-4, with D perhaps matching TRBD2 (6 bases). This CDR3 is 19 amino acids long. Trimming removed 1 base at V and 0 bases at J, with 19 bases between. The V gene's germline CDR1 is SGHAT and CDR2 FQDESV (reference sequence). This CDR3 reads CASSLGYGRRLIAKNIQYF. CDR3 in DNA: TGTGCCAGCAGCTTAGGCTACGGGAGACGCCTCATAGCCAAAAACATTCAGTACTTC.

The rearrangement links TRBV20-1 to TRBJ2-7, with D possibly TRBD1 on 6 matching bases. The CDR3 is made up of 16 amino acids. V lost 5 bases and J 1 base, leaving 21 bases between the germline ends. CDR1 is DFQATT, CDR2 SNEGSKA, per germline (reference sequence). CDR3 DNA: TGCAGTGCTGGCCACCCGGACAGACCGACGTCCTACGAGCAGTACTTC. The encoded protein is CSAGHPDRPTSYEQYF.

In nucleotides, the CDR3 is TGTGCCATCAGTGGCGCGGAGAGGTGGAATGAGCAGTTCTTC. It codes for CAISGAERWNEQFF. The chain links TRBV10-3 to TRBJ2-1; D not resolved. Trimming cost V 4 bases and J 7 bases, with 14 bases left between them. In germline, CDR1 is ENHRY, CDR2 SYGVKD. This CDR3 contains 14 residues.

V usage is TRBV5-1 and J usage is TRBJ1-2, with 7 bases aligning to TRBD1. V gave up 3 bases and J gave up 4 bases; unmatched junction bases: 3. Germline values: CDR1 SGHRS, CDR2 YFSETQ. This CDR3 region has 13 residues. The CDR3 DNA is TGCGCCAGCAGCTCCGACAGGGCCTATGGCTACACCTTC. Translating gives CASSSDRAYGYTF.

This clonotype was detected a few times. The chain recombines TRBV6-5 with TRBJ2-7; 10 positions match TRBD2. The CDR3 consists of 15 residues. J gave up 6 bases and V 2 bases, and 7 bases lay outside the gene matches. Germline CDR1 is MNHEY and CDR2 is SVGAGI. The CDR3 loop reads CASSYEAGGPGEQYF. CDR3 in DNA: TGTGCCAGCAGTTACGAAGCGGGAGGGCCTGGCGAGCAGTACTTC.

V is TRBV5-1 and J is TRBJ1-5; D may be TRBD1 (5 bases). Trimming left V 4 bases short and J 3 bases short, with 14 bases between. This CDR3 contains 15 residues. Germline CDR1 and CDR2: SGHRS and YFSETQ. The CDR3 loop is CASSPTPGVNQPQHF. The CDR3 coding sequence is TGCGCCAGCAGCCCAACCCCGGGGGTCAATCAGCCCCAGCATTTT.

This clonotype was seen more than once but under ten times. V gene TRBV11-2 combines with J gene TRBJ1-1, with 9 positions matching TRBD1. V was clipped by 8 bases and J by 5 bases; unmatched bases: 6. The CDR3 extends over 13 amino acids. In germline, CDR1 is SGHAT, CDR2 FQNNGV. The CDR3 DNA follows: TGTGCCAGCCGTTCGGACAGGGGAACTGAAGCTTTCTTT. Residues: CASRSDRGTEAFF.

The V and J genes are TRBV5-6 and TRBJ1-2; D perhaps matches TRBD1 (6 bases). CDR3 length: 15 amino acids. V shed 0 bases and J shed 8 bases, with 17 bases lying between them. Germline values: CDR1 SGHDT, CDR2 YYEEEE. The CDR3 loop reads CASSLANPGASGYTF. In nucleotides, the CDR3 is TGTGCCAGCAGCTTGGCCAATCCGGGGGCGTCCGGCTACACCTTC.

This clonotype was observed a handful of times. This chain connects TRBV5-5 to TRBJ2-6; D is ambiguous. The CDR3 spans 14 residues. Between the trimmed V and J ends, which lost 2 bases and 2 bases, there was a span of 5 bases. Germline CDR1 is SGHKS and CDR2 is YYEKEE (reference sequence). For the CDR3, the DNA is TGTGCCAGCAGCTTCTCAGCTGGGGCCAACGTCCTGACTTTC. It codes for CASSFSAGANVLTF.

This clonotype was observed at least ten times. The chain has TRBV12-3 or TRBV12-4 and TRBJ1-2; D is ambiguous. This CDR3 region has 12 residues. The V end was cut by 7 bases, the J end by 8 bases, with 14 bases between. In nucleotides, the CDR3 is TGTGCCAGCACTTTGGGAGGTCGGGGCTACACCTTC. As protein: CASTLGGRGYTF.

There are a few counts of this clonotype. The V and J genes are TRBV20-1 and TRBJ2-3, with 7 bases identical to TRBD2. In germline, CDR1 is DFQATT, CDR2 SNEGSKA (reference sequence). Trimming at V came to 2 bases and at J to 7 bases, leaving 3 bases not matched to a gene. The CDR3 runs to 12 residues. Here the CDR3 DNA reads TGCAGTGCTAGACCGGGGGGACATACGCAGTATTTT. Translation: CSARPGGHTQYF.

This clonotype was recorded a few times. The chain is built from TRBV24-1 and TRBJ2-1, with 8 bases aligning to TRBD1. CDR3 length: 14 amino acids. Looked up from germline, CDR1 is KGHDR and CDR2 is SFDVKD. The trim removed 6 bases at V and 7 bases at J, leaving 7 bases unmatched. The CDR3 loop is CATSRTGGSNEQFF. CDR3 nucleotides: TGTGCCACCAGTCGTACAGGGGGTTCGAATGAGCAGTTCTTC.

The chain is built from TRBV19 and TRBJ1-2, with 7 bases that match TRBD1. With V trimmed by 4 bases and J by 8 bases, 10 bases remained unmatched. Germline assignment: CDR1 LNHDA and CDR2 SQIVND (reference sequence). CDR3 length: 14 amino acids. CDR3 bases: TGTGCCAGTAGTACGGGACAGTTAGCGGCCGGCTACACCTTC. Protein sequence: CASSTGQLAAGYTF.

The CDR3 here is CASSWIQGRGNIQYF. CDR3 sequence (DNA): TGTGCCAGCAGCTGGATACAGGGAAGGGGGAACATTCAGTACTTC. The gene calls are TRBV11-2 and TRBJ2-4, with a weak D call TRBD1 (6 bases). Germline CDR1 is SGHAT and CDR2 is FQNNGV. The CDR3 runs to 15 residues. Trimming left V 4 bases short and J 7 bases short, with 17 bases between.